A selection of T cell receptor beta chains follows, all from one sample in a study of T cells in Graves' hyperthyroidism and ophthalmopathy. TCRdb fed the multiplex PCR reads into MiXCR, producing one record per CDR3 protein. This repertoire shows around 340,000 distinct CDR3 sequences, roughly 15% found once; its top ten account for around a third. Source material: blood. The receptor source for this set is a woman aged 25 to 39 with Graves' hyperthyroidism that later progressed to Graves' ophthalmopathy. Both conserved end residues are part of each CDR3. D genes are given only for firm matches. Clone size is stated in some rows and not others, as once, few, many or a class when expanded.

J gene,V gene,clone size,D gene,CDR3 DNA,CDR3 protein
TRBJ2-7,TRBV20-1,many,TRBD2,TGCAGTGCTAGAGAGGGACTAGCGGGAGGTTTTTCCGAGCAGTACTTC,CSAREGLAGGFSEQYF
TRBJ2-6,TRBV5-6,NA,TRBD1,TGTGCCAGCGGACAGGGTTACGGGGCCAACGTCCTGACTTTC,CASGQGYGANVLTF
TRBJ1-2,TRBV15,many,NA,TGTGCCACCAGCAGAGATGAAACTTCTAACTATGGCTACACCTTC,CATSRDETSNYGYTF
TRBJ1-5,TRBV24-1,many,NA,TGTGCCACCAGTGAAAAACCGCAGCCCAATCAGCCCCAGCATTTT,CATSEKPQPNQPQHF
TRBJ2-2,TRBV27,many,NA,TGTGCCAGCAGTCTAGGACCTAAACCAAGCGGGGAGCTGTTTTTT,CASSLGPKPSGELFF
TRBJ2-7,TRBV7-2,NA,NA,TGTGCCAGCAGCTTAGGGCCGGGACACAACTCCTACGAGCAGTACTTC,CASSLGPGHNSYEQYF
TRBJ1-5,TRBV3-1,many,NA,TGTGCCAGCAGCCCAGGGGACGATCCGCCCCAGCATTTT,CASSPGDDPPQHF
TRBJ1-1,TRBV28,many,TRBD1,TGTGCCAGCAGCCCCCGAACAGGGGAAACTGAAGCTTTCTTT,CASSPRTGETEAFF
TRBJ2-7,TRBV18,many,NA,TGTGCCAGCTCCGAACCATCGGGACTGGGCTCTTCGTACGAGCAGTACTTC,CASSEPSGLGSSYEQYF
TRBJ2-7,TRBV3-1,many,NA,TGTGCCAGCAGCCAAGATCGCGCCTACGAGCAGTACTTC,CASSQDRAYEQYF
TRBJ1-1,TRBV6-6,many,NA,TGTGCCAGCAGTTACGGAAGACAAAACACTGAAGCTTTCTTT,CASSYGRQNTEAFF
TRBJ2-5,TRBV7-2,many,NA,TGTGCCAGCAGCTTCCTTGAGAGGAAGACCCAGTACTTC,CASSFLERKTQYF
TRBJ1-5,TRBV14,many,TRBD1,TGTGCCAGCAGCGTCGCTGGACAGGGCGGCAAAGATAGCAATCAGCCCCAGCATTTT,CASSVAGQGGKDSNQPQHF
TRBJ2-7,TRBV5-1,few,NA,TGCGCCAGCAGCTTTCAAATCCCGGCCTACGAGCAGTACTTC,CASSFQIPAYEQYF
TRBJ2-7,TRBV20-1,NA,NA,TGCAGTGCTAGGGAGCTAGCACGGCACGAGCAGTACTTC,CSARELARHEQYF
TRBJ1-4,TRBV6-5,NA,NA,TGTGCCAGCAGTTACGGCAGGTTCCATGAAAAACTGTTTTTT,CASSYGRFHEKLFF
TRBJ2-3,TRBV11-2,many,TRBD2,TGTGCCAGCAGGAAACTAGCGGGGGATACATACACAGATACGCAGTATTTT,CASRKLAGDTYTDTQYF
TRBJ1-6,TRBV4-1,many,NA,TGCGCCAGCAGCCAAGAGGACCATTCACCCCTCCACTTT,CASSQEDHSPLHF
TRBJ2-5,TRBV5-4,NA,NA,TGTGCCAGCAGCTTATCTAGCGTGGAGACCCAGTACTTC,CASSLSSVETQYF
TRBJ2-1,TRBV20-1,many,NA,TGCAGTGCTAGCCGTAGCGCCAATGAGCAGTTCTTC,CSASRSANEQFF
TRBJ2-7,TRBV28,many,TRBD2,TGTGCCAGCAGTTTTGGGACGGGGGGGTCCCACGAGCAGTACTTC,CASSFGTGGSHEQYF
TRBJ1-1,TRBV12-5,many,NA,TGTGCTAGTGGGACCCAAGAGGGGAGGAGCACTGAAGCTTTCTTT,CASGTQEGRSTEAFF